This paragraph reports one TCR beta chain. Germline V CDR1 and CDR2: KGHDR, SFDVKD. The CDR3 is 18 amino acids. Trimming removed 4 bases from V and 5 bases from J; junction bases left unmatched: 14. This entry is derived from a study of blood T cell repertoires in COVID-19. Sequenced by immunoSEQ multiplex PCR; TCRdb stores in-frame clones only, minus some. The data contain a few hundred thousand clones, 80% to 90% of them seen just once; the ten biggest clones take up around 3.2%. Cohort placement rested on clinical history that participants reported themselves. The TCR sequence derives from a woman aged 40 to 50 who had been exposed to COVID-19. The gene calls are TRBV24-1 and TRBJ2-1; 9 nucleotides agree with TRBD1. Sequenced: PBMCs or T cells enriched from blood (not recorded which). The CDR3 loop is CATSDPERRTGVNNEQFF. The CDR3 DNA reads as TGTGCCACCAGTGACCCCGAAAGAAGGACAGGGGTTAACAATGAGCAGTTCTTC.